The 3 T cell receptor beta chains in this list originate from one sample, sequenced in a study of blood T cells in healthy people across ages. Through a sample-barcoded 5' primer and a J-beta primer mix, a second PCR was run for roughly 6 to 12 cycles. TCRdb ran MiXCR on the 5' RACE reads and lists one entry per CDR3 protein. The sample shows roughly 650,000 distinct CDR3 sequences, about 30% of them seen only once. Specimen: blood. These receptor sequences come from a woman aged 80 or over in good health.

Points on this clonotype: With a much larger clone just one base away, this may be a read error. V usage is TRBV7-2 and J usage is TRBJ1-5, with D perhaps TRBD1 (5 bases). This CDR3 is 15 amino acids long. In germline, CDR1 is SGHTA, CDR2 FQGNSA. The CDR3: CAGSRSWDSNQPQHF. In DNA, the CDR3 is TGTGCCGGCAGTCGAAGTTGGGACTCAAATCAGCCCCAGCATTTT.

This clonotype was picked up a small number of times. A much larger clone sits a single nucleotide away, making a read error possible. The chain couples TRBV19 to TRBJ2-7; D remains unclear. The germline CDR1 and CDR2 sequences are LNHDA and SQIVND (reference sequence). The CDR3 consists of 11 residues. The V end was cut by 4 bases, the J end by 7 bases, with 8 bases between. DNA for the CDR3: TGTGCCAGTAGTACATACAATGAGCAGTACTTC. This gives the protein CASSTYNEQYF.

This clonotype has a handful of counts. This may stem from a read error, because a much larger clone lies one nucleotide away. V is TRBV20-1 and J is TRBJ2-5; D is possibly TRBD2 (6 bases). V lost 0 bases and J lost 2, with 16 bases in between. This CDR3 is built from 16 residues. Germline V lookup: CDR1 DFQATT, CDR2 SNEGSKA (reference sequence). CDR3 DNA sequence: TGCAGTGCTAGAGATTTTGAGCTAGCGAGACAAGAGACCCAGTACTTC. Translated, it gives CSARDFELARQETQYF.